This TCR beta chain was retrieved from a study of shared clonotypes between healthy human individuals. On the study more broadly: The study used three CD4 naive, three CD4 memory, two CD8 naive and one CD8 memory plate per donor.

Study-wide results and caveats: A limitation of the genetic and exposure-history diversity represented arose from few donors. Relative to memory subsets, naive subsets generally showed larger estimated richness.

Data came from immunoSEQ multiplex PCR; TCRdb stores just in-frame clones and leaves some out. The sample has some 2,100,000 clones; almost 96% are singletons. Trimming stripped 8 bases from V and 0 bases from J, with 13 bases between. The germline CDR1 and CDR2 sequences are MDHEN and SYDVKM. The CDR3 covers 15 residues. Note on this clone: The antigen is not known.

The chain recombines TRBV28 with TRBJ2-2, with TRBD1 as a possible D gene (5 bases). Sequenced material: naive CD4+ T cells sorted from blood. This sample's subset: CD45RA+ positively selected. The sequence came from a young man in good health. This CDR3 is CASSNRYTNTGELFF. Written as DNA, the CDR3 is TGTGCCAGCTCCAACAGGTATACGAACACCGGGGAGCTGTTTTTT.